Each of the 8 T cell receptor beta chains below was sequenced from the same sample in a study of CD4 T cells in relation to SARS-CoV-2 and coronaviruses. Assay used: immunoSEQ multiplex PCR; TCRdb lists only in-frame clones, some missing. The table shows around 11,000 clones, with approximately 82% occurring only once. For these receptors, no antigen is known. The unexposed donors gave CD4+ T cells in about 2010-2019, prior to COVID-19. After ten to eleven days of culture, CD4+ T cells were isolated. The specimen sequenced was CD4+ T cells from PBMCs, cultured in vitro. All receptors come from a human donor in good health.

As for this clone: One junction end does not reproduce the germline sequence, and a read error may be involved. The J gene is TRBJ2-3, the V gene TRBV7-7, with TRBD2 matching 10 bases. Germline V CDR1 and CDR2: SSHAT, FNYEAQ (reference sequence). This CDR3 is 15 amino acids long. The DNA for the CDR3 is TGTGCTAGCAGCCCGGGACTAGCGCCACCGGAGACGCAGTATTTT. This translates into CASSPGLAPPETQYF.

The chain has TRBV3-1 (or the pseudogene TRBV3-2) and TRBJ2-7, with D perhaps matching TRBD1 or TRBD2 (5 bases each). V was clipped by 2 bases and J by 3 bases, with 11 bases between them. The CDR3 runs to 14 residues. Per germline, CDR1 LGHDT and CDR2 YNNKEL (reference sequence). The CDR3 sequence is CASSQQPGSYEQYF. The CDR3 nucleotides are TGTGCCAGCAGCCAACAACCAGGGAGCTACGAGCAGTACTTC.

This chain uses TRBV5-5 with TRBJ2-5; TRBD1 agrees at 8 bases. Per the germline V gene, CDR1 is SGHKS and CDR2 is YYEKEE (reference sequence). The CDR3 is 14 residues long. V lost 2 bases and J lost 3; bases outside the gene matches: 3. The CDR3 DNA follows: TGTGCCAGCAGCTTCGGGACAGGAAAAGAGACCCAGTACTTC. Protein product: CASSFGTGKETQYF.

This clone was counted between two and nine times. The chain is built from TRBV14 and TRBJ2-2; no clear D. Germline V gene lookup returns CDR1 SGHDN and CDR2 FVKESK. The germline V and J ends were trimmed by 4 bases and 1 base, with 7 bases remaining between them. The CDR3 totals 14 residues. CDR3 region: CASSRNVNTGELFF. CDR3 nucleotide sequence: TGTGCCAGCAGCCGTAACGTGAACACCGGGGAGCTGTTTTTT.

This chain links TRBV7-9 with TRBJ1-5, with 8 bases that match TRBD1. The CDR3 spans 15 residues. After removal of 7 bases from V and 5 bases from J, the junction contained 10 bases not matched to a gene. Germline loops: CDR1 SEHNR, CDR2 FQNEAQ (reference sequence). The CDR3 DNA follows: TGTGCCAGCACCCTAGGTCCGACAGGGGATCAGCCCCAGCATTTT. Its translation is CASTLGPTGDQPQHF.

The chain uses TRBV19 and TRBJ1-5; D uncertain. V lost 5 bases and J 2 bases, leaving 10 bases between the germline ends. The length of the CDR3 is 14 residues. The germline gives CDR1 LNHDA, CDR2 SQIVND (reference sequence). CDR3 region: CASSGSAGNQPQHF. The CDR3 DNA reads TGTGCCAGTAGTGGTTCGGCGGGCAATCAGCCCCAGCATTTT.

CDR3 sequence: CASSWVGGAAEQYF. The CDR3 nucleotides are TGTGCCAGCAGCTGGGTTGGGGGGGCGGCGGAGCAGTACTTC. J is TRBJ2-7 and V is TRBV7-2; possible D gene TRBD2, 7 bases. The CDR3 has 14 amino acids. V lost 4 bases, J lost 7 bases, and 17 bases lay in between. Germline-derived CDR1 and CDR2 are SGHTA and FQGNSA.

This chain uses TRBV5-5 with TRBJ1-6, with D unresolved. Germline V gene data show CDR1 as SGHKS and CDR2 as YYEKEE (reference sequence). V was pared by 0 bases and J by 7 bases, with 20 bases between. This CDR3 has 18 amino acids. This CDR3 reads CASSLEVSQFLSNSPLHF. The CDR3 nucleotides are TGTGCCAGCAGCTTGGAAGTTTCTCAGTTTTTGTCGAATTCACCCCTCCACTTT. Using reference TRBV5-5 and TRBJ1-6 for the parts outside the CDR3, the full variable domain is DAGVTQSPTHLIKTRGQQVTLRCSPISGHKSVSWYQQVLGQGPQFIFQYYEKEERGRGNFPDRFSARQFPNYSSELNVNALLLGDSALYLCASSLEVSQFLSNSPLHFGNGTRLTVT.